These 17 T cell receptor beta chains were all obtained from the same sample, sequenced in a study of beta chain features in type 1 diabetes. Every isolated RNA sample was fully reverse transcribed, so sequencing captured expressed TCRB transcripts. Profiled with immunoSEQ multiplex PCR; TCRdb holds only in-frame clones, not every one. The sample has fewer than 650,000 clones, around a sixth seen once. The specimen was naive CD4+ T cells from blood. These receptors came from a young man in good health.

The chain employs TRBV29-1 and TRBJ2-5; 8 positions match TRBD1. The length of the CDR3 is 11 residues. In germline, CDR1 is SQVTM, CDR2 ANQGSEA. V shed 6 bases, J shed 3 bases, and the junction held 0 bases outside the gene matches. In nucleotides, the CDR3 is TGCAGCGTGGACAGGGAAGAGACCCAGTACTTC. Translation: CSVDREETQYF.

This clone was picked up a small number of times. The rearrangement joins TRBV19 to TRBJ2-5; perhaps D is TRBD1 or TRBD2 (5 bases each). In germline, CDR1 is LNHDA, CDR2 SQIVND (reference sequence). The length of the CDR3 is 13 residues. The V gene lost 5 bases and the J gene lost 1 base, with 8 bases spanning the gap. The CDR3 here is CASSPGAQETQYF. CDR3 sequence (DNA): TGTGCCAGTAGTCCCGGGGCCCAAGAGACCCAGTACTTC.

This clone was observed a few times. CDR3 loop: CASSQTESNYGYTF. In nucleotides, the CDR3 is TGTGCCAGCTCACAAACAGAGAGCAACTATGGCTACACCTTC. The V and J genes are TRBV18 and TRBJ1-2; no clear D gene. CDR3 length: 14 residues. Germline loops: CDR1 KGHSH, CDR2 LQKENI. V lost 4 bases, J lost 2 bases, and 11 bases lay in between.

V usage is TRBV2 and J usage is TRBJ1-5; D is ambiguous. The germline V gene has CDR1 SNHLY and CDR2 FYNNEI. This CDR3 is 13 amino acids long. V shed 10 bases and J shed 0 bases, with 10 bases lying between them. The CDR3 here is CATSTISNQPQHF. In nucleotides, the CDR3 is TGTGCCACCTCGACAATTAGCAATCAGCCCCAGCATTTT.

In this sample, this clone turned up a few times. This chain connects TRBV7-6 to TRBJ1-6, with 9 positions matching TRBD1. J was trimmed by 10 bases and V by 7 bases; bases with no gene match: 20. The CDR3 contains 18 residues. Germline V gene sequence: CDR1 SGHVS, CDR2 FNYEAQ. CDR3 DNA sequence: TGTGCCAGCACCTCCCAGGTCCCGACAGGGGGATTAGGCTCACCCCTCCACTTT. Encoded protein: CASTSQVPTGGLGSPLHF.

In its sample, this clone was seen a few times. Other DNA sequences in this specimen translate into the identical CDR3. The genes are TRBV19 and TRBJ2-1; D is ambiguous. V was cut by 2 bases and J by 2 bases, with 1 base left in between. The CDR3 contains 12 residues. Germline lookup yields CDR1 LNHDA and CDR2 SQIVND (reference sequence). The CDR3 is CASSIPYNEQFF. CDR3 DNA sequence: TGTGCCAGTAGTATACCCTACAATGAGCAGTTCTTC.

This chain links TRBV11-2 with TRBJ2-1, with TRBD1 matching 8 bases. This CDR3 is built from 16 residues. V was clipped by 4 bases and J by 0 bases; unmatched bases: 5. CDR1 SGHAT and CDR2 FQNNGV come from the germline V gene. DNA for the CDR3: TGTGCCAGCAGCTCTTACAGGGGGAGCTCCTACAATGAGCAGTTCTTC. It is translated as CASSSYRGSSYNEQFF.

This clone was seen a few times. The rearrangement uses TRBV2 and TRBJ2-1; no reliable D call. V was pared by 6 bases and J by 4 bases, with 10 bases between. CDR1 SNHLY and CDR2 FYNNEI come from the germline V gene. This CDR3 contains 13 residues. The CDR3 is CASSESLYNEQFF. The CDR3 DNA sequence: TGTGCCAGCAGCGAATCTTTATACAATGAGCAGTTCTTC. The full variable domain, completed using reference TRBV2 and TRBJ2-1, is EPEVTQTPSHQVTQMGQEVILRCVPISNHLYFYWYRQILGQKVEFLVSFYNNEISEKSEIFDDQFSVERPDGSNFTLKIRSTKLEDSAMYFCASSESLYNEQFFGPGTRLTVL.

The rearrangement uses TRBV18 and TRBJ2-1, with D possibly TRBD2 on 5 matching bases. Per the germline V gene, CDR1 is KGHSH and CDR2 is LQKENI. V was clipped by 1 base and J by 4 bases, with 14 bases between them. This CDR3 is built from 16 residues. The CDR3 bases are TGTGCCAGCTCACCACTGGCTTCACTAGAGTACAATGAGCAGTTCTTC. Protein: CASSPLASLEYNEQFF.

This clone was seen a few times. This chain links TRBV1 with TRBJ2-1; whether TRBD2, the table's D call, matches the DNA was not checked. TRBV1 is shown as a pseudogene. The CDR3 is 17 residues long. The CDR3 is CTSSQGEQAGAGNEQFF. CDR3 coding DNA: TGCACCAGCAGCCAGGGTGAACAAGCGGGAGCGGGGAATGAGCAGTTCTTC.

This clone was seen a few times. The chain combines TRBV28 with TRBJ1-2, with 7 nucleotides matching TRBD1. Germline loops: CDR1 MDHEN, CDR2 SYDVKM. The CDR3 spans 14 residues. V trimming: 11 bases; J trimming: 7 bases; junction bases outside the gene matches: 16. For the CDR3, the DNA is TGTGCCTCAGAGGGCACACAGGGGCGGGCTGGCTACACCTTC. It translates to CASEGTQGRAGYTF.

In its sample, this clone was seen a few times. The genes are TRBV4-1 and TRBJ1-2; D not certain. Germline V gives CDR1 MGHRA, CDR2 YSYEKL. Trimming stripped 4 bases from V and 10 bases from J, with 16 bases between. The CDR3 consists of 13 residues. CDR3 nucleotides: TGCGCCAGCAGCCGAGATCTGAGCACTTCCTACACCTTC. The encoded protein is CASSRDLSTSYTF.

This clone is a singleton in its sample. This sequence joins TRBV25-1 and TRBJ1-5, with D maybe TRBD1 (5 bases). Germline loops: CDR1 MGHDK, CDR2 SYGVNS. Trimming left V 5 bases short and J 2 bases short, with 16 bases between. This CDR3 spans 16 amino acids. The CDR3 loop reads CASSPLGVGGNQPQHF. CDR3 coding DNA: TGTGCCAGCAGTCCCCTTGGGGTAGGGGGCAATCAGCCCCAGCATTTT.

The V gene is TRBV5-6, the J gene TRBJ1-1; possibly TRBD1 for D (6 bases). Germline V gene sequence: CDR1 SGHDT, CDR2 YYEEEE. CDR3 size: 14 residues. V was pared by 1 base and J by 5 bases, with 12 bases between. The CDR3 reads CASSLRQGRTEAFF. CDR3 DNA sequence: TGTGCCAGCAGCTTGCGGCAGGGGCGAACTGAAGCTTTCTTT.

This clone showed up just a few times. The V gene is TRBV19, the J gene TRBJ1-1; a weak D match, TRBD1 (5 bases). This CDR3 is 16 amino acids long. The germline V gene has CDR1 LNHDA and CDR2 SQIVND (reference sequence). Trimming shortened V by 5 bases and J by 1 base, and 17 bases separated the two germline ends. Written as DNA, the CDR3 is TGTGCCAGTAGTCTTCACCGACGAAGGGGGAACACTGAAGCTTTCTTT. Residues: CASSLHRRRGNTEAFF. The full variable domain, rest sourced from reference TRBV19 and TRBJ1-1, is DGGITQSPKYLFRKEGQNVTLSCEQNLNHDAMYWYRQDPGQGLRLIYYSQIVNDFQKGDIAEGYSVSREKKESFPLTVTSAQKNPTAFYLCASSLHRRRGNTEAFFGQGTRLTVV.

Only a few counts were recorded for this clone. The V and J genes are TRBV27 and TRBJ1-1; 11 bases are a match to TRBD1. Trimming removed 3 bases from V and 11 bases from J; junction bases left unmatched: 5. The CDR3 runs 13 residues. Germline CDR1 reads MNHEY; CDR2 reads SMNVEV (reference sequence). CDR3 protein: CASSFGTGGRAFF. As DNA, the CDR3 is TGTGCCAGCAGTTTCGGGACAGGGGGGAGGGCTTTCTTT.

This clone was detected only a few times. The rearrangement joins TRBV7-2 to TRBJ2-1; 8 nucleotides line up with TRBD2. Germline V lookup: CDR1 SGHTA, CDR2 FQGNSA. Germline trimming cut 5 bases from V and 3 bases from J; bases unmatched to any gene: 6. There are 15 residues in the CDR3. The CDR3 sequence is CASSLLAGYYNEQFF. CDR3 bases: TGTGCCAGCAGCCTGCTAGCGGGCTACTACAATGAGCAGTTCTTC. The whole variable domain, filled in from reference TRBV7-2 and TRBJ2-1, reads GAGVSQSPSNKVTEKGKDVELRCDPISGHTALYWYRQSLGQGLEFLIYFQGNSAPDKSGLPSDRFSAERTGGSVSTLTIQRTQQEDSAVYLCASSLLAGYYNEQFFGPGTRLTVL.